Following are 32 T cell receptor beta chains from one sample sequenced in a study of CD8 T cells in Susac syndrome. It was with random hexamers that about 0.45 to 1 ug RNA was reverse transcribed. TCRdb used MiXCR to reprocess the immunoSEQ multiplex PCR reads, holding one entry per CDR3 protein. Of about 150,000 distinct CDR3 sequences in the sample, around 95% were seen once. Source material: CD4+ T cells from PBMCs. Receptors originate from a human donor with Susac syndrome.

In this sample, this clonotype turned up once. The chain uses TRBV13 and TRBJ2-3; 8 nucleotides agree with TRBD1. Germline CDR1 PRHDT, CDR2 FYEKMQ (reference sequence). With 5 bases clipped from V and 2 bases from J, the junction kept 6 bases outside the gene matches. The CDR3 contains 15 residues. DNA of the CDR3: TGTGCCAGCAGCCGATGGGACAGGCCCACAGATACGCAGTATTTT. Translating gives CASSRWDRPTDTQYF.

The J gene is TRBJ1-2, the V gene TRBV4-1; D unresolved. CDR1 and CDR2 (germline): MGHRA, YSYEKL. Trimming removed 0 bases from V and 8 bases from J, with 13 bases in between. CDR3 length: 14 amino acids. This CDR3 is CASSQDRQAGGYTF. For the CDR3, the DNA is TGCGCCAGCAGCCAAGATCGACAAGCGGGGGGCTACACCTTC.

The rearrangement links TRBV6-5 to TRBJ1-2, with D tentatively TRBD1 (5 bases). The germline CDR1 and CDR2 sequences are MNHEY and SVGAGI. The CDR3 consists of 13 residues. The germline V and J ends were trimmed by 7 bases and 4 bases, with 13 bases remaining between them. The CDR3 loop reads CASTMDIFYGYTF. CDR3 coding DNA: TGTGCCAGCACCATGGACATCTTCTATGGCTACACCTTC.

The V and J genes are TRBV28 and TRBJ2-3; D is perhaps TRBD1 or TRBD2 (5 bases each). Germline CDR1 and CDR2: MDHEN and SYDVKM. The CDR3 spans 12 residues. Trimming removed 5 bases from V and 7 bases from J, with 10 bases in between. In DNA form, the CDR3 reads TGTGCCAGCAGTGGGACCATACATACGCAGTATTTT. Translating it yields CASSGTIHTQYF.

V usage is TRBV18 and J usage is TRBJ1-2; 7 nucleotides agree with TRBD1. CDR1 KGHSH and CDR2 LQKENI come from the germline V gene. The V segment lost 3 bases and the J segment 8 bases; nucleotides outside the gene matches: 9. The CDR3 is 14 amino acids. The CDR3, as DNA: TGTGCCAGCTCACCTTCGGGACAGTTGGAAGGCTACACCTTC. Encoded protein: CASSPSGQLEGYTF.

The genes are TRBV20-1 and TRBJ2-1, with 11 bases matching TRBD2. Germline V lookup: CDR1 DFQATT, CDR2 SNEGSKA (reference sequence). This CDR3 has 16 residues. V lost 6 bases and J lost 6; bases outside the gene matches: 13. CDR3 amino acids: CSALTLGLAVLNEQFF. The CDR3 nucleotides are TGCAGTGCCCTAACCCTGGGACTAGCGGTCCTCAATGAGCAGTTCTTC.

This clonotype was counted once. V is TRBV12-3 or TRBV12-4 and J is TRBJ2-3; TRBD2 matches 10 bases. The CDR3 sequence is 14 residues long. Trimming at V came to 7 bases and at J to 4 bases, leaving 5 bases not matched to a gene. The CDR3 loop reads CASTLAGGPDTQYF. CDR3 bases: TGTGCCAGCACCTTAGCGGGAGGCCCAGATACGCAGTATTTT.

V gene TRBV3-1 combines with J gene TRBJ2-7; D possibly matches TRBD1 or TRBD2 (5 bases each). The germline CDR1 and CDR2 sequences are LGHDT and YNNKEL (reference sequence). Trimming removed 1 base at V and 5 bases at J, with 6 bases between. This CDR3 comprises 12 residues. CDR3 coding DNA: TGTGCCAGCAGCCAAGGGGACGACGAGCAGTACTTC. Translating it yields CASSQGDDEQYF.

The rearrangement joins TRBV27 to TRBJ1-2; D uncertain. Looked up from germline, CDR1 is MNHEY and CDR2 is SMNVEV (reference sequence). The V and J ends lost 3 bases and 6 bases respectively, with 11 bases between them. This CDR3 is 13 amino acids long. This CDR3 reads CASSFRVGNGYTF. Here the CDR3 DNA reads TGTGCCAGCAGTTTTAGGGTCGGGAATGGCTACACCTTC.

This chain connects TRBV29-1 to TRBJ2-1; D unclear. CDR3 size: 16 residues. With 3 bases removed from V and 6 bases from J, the gap between germline ends came to 21 bases. CDR1 and CDR2 from the germline V gene are SQVTM and ANQGSEA. CDR3 loop: CSVDSRLSRDVNEQFF. Written as DNA, the CDR3 is TGCAGCGTTGACTCCAGACTGAGCAGAGACGTCAATGAGCAGTTCTTC.

The genes are TRBV20-1 and TRBJ2-7; 9 nucleotides match TRBD2. The CDR3 is made up of 15 amino acids. V lost 2 bases, J lost 2 bases, and 7 bases stayed unmatched. Looked up from germline, CDR1 is DFQATT and CDR2 is SNEGSKA (reference sequence). CDR3 amino acids: CSARSGSGSPYEQYF. The CDR3 coding sequence is TGCAGTGCTAGATCGGGTAGCGGGAGCCCCTACGAGCAGTACTTC.

This sequence joins TRBV9 and TRBJ2-2; 12 bases agree with TRBD2. Trimming took 2 bases from V and 4 from J; bases not matched to a gene: 3. Germline V gene sequence: CDR1 SGDLS, CDR2 YYNGEE. The CDR3 is 16 amino acids. CDR3 sequence reads: CASSVGTSGFTGELFF. The CDR3 nucleotides read TGTGCCAGCAGCGTGGGGACTAGCGGGTTCACCGGGGAGCTGTTTTTT.

The rearrangement uses TRBV12-3 or TRBV12-4 and TRBJ2-7, with 11 nucleotides matching TRBD2. This CDR3 region has 15 residues. J gave up 4 bases and V 5 bases, and 7 bases lay outside the gene matches. In DNA, the CDR3 is TGTGCCAGCAGTCGAGTAGCGGGAGGGAAATACGAGCAGTACTTC. Protein product: CASSRVAGGKYEQYF.

This chain links TRBV6-2 or TRBV6-3 with TRBJ1-6; no clear D gene. V dropped 0 bases and J dropped 7 bases, with 7 bases sitting between them. The CDR3 is 14 amino acids. The germline gives CDR1 MNHEY, CDR2 SVGEGT. Here the CDR3 DNA reads TGTGCCAGCAGTTACTCGGTGGAAAATTCACCCCTCCACTTT. Translated, it gives CASSYSVENSPLHF.

This sequence joins TRBV20-1 and TRBJ2-7; 7 positions match TRBD1. Unmatched junction bases numbered 8, after V lost 6 bases and J lost 6 bases. This CDR3 comprises 12 residues. From germline, CDR1 is DFQATT and CDR2 SNEGSKA (reference sequence). CDR3 in amino acids: CSAQGGLGEQYF. As DNA, the CDR3 is TGCAGTGCGCAAGGGGGCTTGGGCGAGCAGTACTTC.

This chain uses TRBV11-2 with TRBJ2-1, with 11 nucleotides matching TRBD2. Germline values: CDR1 SGHAT, CDR2 FQNNGV. The CDR3 totals 15 residues. V lost 4 bases to trimming and J lost 3 bases; unmatched junction nucleotides: 2. CDR3 protein: CASSYLAGGYNEQFF. DNA of the CDR3: TGTGCCAGCAGCTACCTAGCGGGGGGCTACAATGAGCAGTTCTTC.

This rearrangement joins TRBV9 to TRBJ2-7, with TRBD1 identical over 8 bases. The CDR3 has 16 amino acids. CDR1 and CDR2 from the germline V gene are SGDLS and YYNGEE. V was pared by 6 bases and J by 7 bases, with 18 bases of the junction left unmatched. The CDR3 nucleotides read TGTGCCAGCACCCGATACGGGACAGGAGAGTTGGGGGAGCAGTACTTC. Translated: CASTRYGTGELGEQYF.

This rearrangement joins TRBV28 to TRBJ2-2; D might be TRBD2 (5 bases). Trimming took off 8 bases at V and 4 bases at J, with 8 bases between the two ends. The CDR3 consists of 12 residues. Germline-derived CDR1 and CDR2 are MDHEN and SYDVKM. CDR3 in DNA: TGTGCCAGCCAAGGGAGCACCGGGGAGCTGTTTTTT. As protein: CASQGSTGELFF.

This sequence joins TRBV4-2 and TRBJ2-5; a possible D gene is TRBD1 (5 bases). V dropped 0 bases and J dropped 2 bases, with 13 bases sitting between them. Germline CDR1 reads LGHNA; CDR2 reads YNFKEQ. CDR3 length equals 16 residues. The CDR3 DNA reads TGTGCCAGCAGCCAAGATCAGTCCAGGGCGCAAGAGACCCAGTACTTC. Amino acids: CASSQDQSRAQETQYF.

The chain couples TRBV27 to TRBJ1-5; a possible D gene is TRBD1 (6 bases). V lost 7 bases to trimming and J lost 6 bases, with 19 bases between them. Germline assignment: CDR1 MNHEY and CDR2 SMNVEV (reference sequence). This CDR3 comprises 15 residues. CDR3 bases: TGTGCCAGCACCCCCAGGTGGGGGGCTGGTCAGCCCCAGCATTTT. Amino acid sequence: CASTPRWGAGQPQHF.

This chain links TRBV20-1 with TRBJ1-4; 9 bases fit TRBD1. CDR3 length: 13 residues. Germline V gives CDR1 DFQATT, CDR2 SNEGSKA (reference sequence). V gave up 3 bases and J gave up 7 bases; unmatched junction bases: 3. CDR3 protein: CSARGQGGEKLFF. The DNA for the CDR3 is TGCAGTGCTAGGGGACAGGGAGGTGAAAAACTGTTTTTT.

This chain uses TRBV28 with TRBJ1-2; D is unclear. Germline values: CDR1 MDHEN, CDR2 SYDVKM. The CDR3 totals 14 residues. Trimming pared 10 bases from V and 4 bases from J, leaving 19 bases between. The CDR3 DNA reads as TGTGCCACCCTTTACTTTGTAGGTGGCTATGGCTACACCTTC. Protein product: CATLYFVGGYGYTF.

This chain joins TRBV7-3 and TRBJ1-2; 7 nucleotides align to TRBD1. Germline V gene lookup returns CDR1 SGHTA and CDR2 FQGTGA. The CDR3 is made up of 15 amino acids. V lost 0 bases, J lost 0 bases, and 1 base stayed unmatched. Here the CDR3 reads CASSLTGQTNYGYTF. CDR3 nucleotide sequence: TGTGCCAGCAGCTTAACGGGACAGACTAACTATGGCTACACCTTC.

The chain combines TRBV19 with TRBJ2-7; D possibly corresponds to TRBD2 (5 bases). The CDR3 extends over 12 amino acids. CDR1 is LNHDA, CDR2 SQIVND, per germline (reference sequence). Trimming removed 5 bases at V and 4 bases at J, with 9 bases between. CDR3 bases: TGTGCCAGTAGTTACGGAGGTTACGAGCAGTACTTC. Its protein is CASSYGGYEQYF.

This sequence joins TRBV5-4 and TRBJ2-7; no definite D call. V was pared by 3 bases and J by 4 bases, with 17 bases between. The germline CDR1 and CDR2 sequences are SGHNT and YYREEE (reference sequence). The CDR3 totals 15 residues. The CDR3: CASSSDQLARYEQYF. For the CDR3, the DNA is TGTGCCAGCAGCTCCGACCAACTGGCCAGGTACGAGCAGTACTTC.

The rearrangement joins TRBV12-3 or TRBV12-4 to TRBJ2-7; the match to TRBD1 covers 9 bases. V shed 3 bases, J shed 3 bases, and the junction held 3 bases outside the gene matches. The CDR3 runs 14 residues. This CDR3 reads CASSLGQGGYEQYF. CDR3 in DNA: TGTGCCAGCAGTTTGGGACAGGGAGGCTACGAGCAGTACTTC.

This sequence joins TRBV27 and TRBJ1-4, with 7 bases that match TRBD1. The CDR3 sequence is 15 residues long. Germline lookup yields CDR1 MNHEY and CDR2 SMNVEV (reference sequence). V lost 2 bases to trimming and J lost 7 bases; unmatched junction nucleotides: 7. CDR3 sequence reads: CASSLEGAYAEKLFF. The CDR3 bases are TGTGCCAGCAGTTTAGAGGGGGCATACGCTGAAAAACTGTTTTTT.

The chain employs TRBV12-3 or TRBV12-4 and TRBJ2-7; tentatively, D is TRBD1 or TRBD2 (5 bases each). This CDR3 is built from 15 residues. V was cut by 3 bases and J by 5 bases, with 17 bases left in between. CDR3 bases: TGTGCCAGCAGTTTTAAGAGGGGCGGTTCCCACGAGCAGTACTTC. Its protein product is CASSFKRGGSHEQYF.

The rearrangement links TRBV12-3 or TRBV12-4 to TRBJ1-2; D call uncertain. This CDR3 contains 13 residues. Trimming removed 6 bases from V and 4 bases from J, with 12 bases in between. The CDR3 reads CASSSRASYGYTF. CDR3 sequence (DNA): TGTGCCAGCAGCTCTAGGGCCAGCTATGGCTACACCTTC.

V usage is TRBV13 and J usage is TRBJ1-4; no definite D call. This CDR3 region has 14 residues. Between the trimmed V and J ends, which lost 1 base and 8 bases, there was a span of 11 bases. Per the germline V gene, CDR1 is PRHDT and CDR2 is FYEKMQ (reference sequence). The CDR3 DNA reads as TGTGCCAGCAGCTTAGCCCACGCGGGGGAAAAACTGTTTTTT. The encoded protein is CASSLAHAGEKLFF.

The gene calls are TRBV11-2 and TRBJ2-6; perhaps TRBD1 as D (5 bases). The germline gives CDR1 SGHAT, CDR2 FQNNGV. The CDR3 extends over 16 amino acids. Between the trimmed V and J ends, which lost 3 bases and 4 bases, there was a span of 13 bases. The CDR3 nucleotides are TGTGCCAGCAGCTTGGGGCCCTTAACGGGGGCCAACGTCCTGACTTTC. Amino acids: CASSLGPLTGANVLTF.

The chain combines TRBV7-2 with TRBJ2-7; the D call may be TRBD1 or TRBD2 (5 bases each). The CDR3 extends over 15 amino acids. V lost 5 bases and J 0 bases, leaving 14 bases between the germline ends. Germline values: CDR1 SGHTA, CDR2 FQGNSA. Written as DNA, the CDR3 is TGTGCCAGCAGCCGGGACCAGGGCTTCTCCTACGAGCAGTACTTC. Translating gives CASSRDQGFSYEQYF. Full variable domain (rest looked up from reference TRBV7-2 and TRBJ2-7): GAGVSQSPSNKVTEKGKDVELRCDPISGHTALYWYRQSLGQGLEFLIYFQGNSAPDKSGLPSDRFSAERTGGSVSTLTIQRTQQEDSAVYLCASSRDQGFSYEQYFGPGTRLTVT.